The 21 T cell receptor beta chains reported below all come from one sample, sequenced in a study of blood T cell repertoires in COVID-19 (dated by TCRdb to the early 2020s). Library preparation employed the immunoSEQ multiplex PCR assay. TCRdb stores this immuneACCESS table with in-frame sequences only. Part of the clones is absent; in the studies checked, under half of the shortfall reflects unresolved V genes, and no reason is known for the rest. The table for this sample lists about 380,000 clones; about 90% of them were counted only once. More than 1% of the sample belongs to the ten largest clones. Sequencing was carried out using peripheral blood. Receptors were obtained from a man between 35 and 55 years old with acute or convalescent COVID-19.

The V gene is TRBV5-5, the J gene TRBJ2-1; 8 bases match TRBD1. The CDR3 length is 15 residues. J was trimmed by 3 bases and V by 4 bases; bases with no gene match: 6. Germline CDR1 SGHKS, CDR2 YYEKEE (reference sequence). This CDR3 is CASSLRDRIYNEQFF. The CDR3 bases are TGTGCCAGCAGCCTACGGGACAGGATCTACAATGAGCAGTTCTTC.

The rearrangement uses TRBV30 and TRBJ2-2; 10 bases line up with TRBD2. The V gene end was trimmed by 5 bases and the J gene end by 2 bases; junction bases not matched to a gene: 11. Germline V gives CDR1 GTSNPN, CDR2 SVGIG (reference sequence). CDR3 size: 17 residues. The CDR3 spells CAWAAPTSGVNTGELFF. Written as DNA, the CDR3 is TGTGCCTGGGCGGCCCCCACTAGCGGGGTCAACACCGGGGAGCTGTTTTTT.

The gene calls are TRBV5-1 and TRBJ2-7; possible D gene TRBD1, 6 bases. Per the germline V gene, CDR1 is SGHRS and CDR2 is YFSETQ. This CDR3 has 13 amino acids. Trimming cost V 7 bases and J 3 bases, with 14 bases left between them. The CDR3 DNA follows: TGCGCCAGCGCTCGGCCAGGGGACTACGAGCAGTACTTC. This translates into CASARPGDYEQYF.

The genes are TRBV4-1 and TRBJ1-3; maybe TRBD1 (5 bases). This CDR3 region has 14 residues. The V end lost 2 bases, the J end lost 2 bases, and 7 bases lay between the germline ends. CDR1 is MGHRA and CDR2 is YSYEKL in the germline V gene. The CDR3 coding sequence is TGCGCCAGCAGCCAATCCAGGGCTGGAAACACCATATATTTT. Amino acid sequence: CASSQSRAGNTIYF.

This clone showed up just once. The chain employs TRBV2 and TRBJ1-1; TRBD1 aligns across 10 bases. The V segment lost 7 bases and the J segment 5 bases; nucleotides outside the gene matches: 4. This CDR3 has 13 amino acids. CDR1 and CDR2 from the germline V gene are SNHLY and FYNNEI. The CDR3 region has the DNA TGTGCCAGCAAAAGGACAGGGGGAACTGAAGCTTTCTTT. This codes for CASKRTGGTEAFF.

With regard to this clone: Its ends do not fully match the called genes, so a read error is possible. The chain combines TRBV28 with TRBJ1-5; the match to TRBD1 covers 9 bases. The CDR3 extends over 15 amino acids. CDR1 and CDR2 (germline): MDHEN, SYDVKM. CDR3 loop: CASRLTTGGYQPQHF. CDR3 DNA sequence: TGTGCCAGCCGTTTGACGACAGGGGGATATCAGCCCCAGCATTTT.

The chain combines TRBV5-6 with TRBJ2-3, with D possibly matching TRBD1 (7 bases). The CDR3 runs to 15 residues. V was cut by 0 bases and J by 4 bases, with 12 bases left in between. Looked up from germline, CDR1 is SGHDT and CDR2 is YYEEEE. The CDR3 DNA is TGTGCCAGCAGCTTGGCCACAGGGGAGGCAGATACGCAGTATTTT. Translation: CASSLATGEADTQYF.

This chain links TRBV10-3 with TRBJ1-1; TRBD1 matches 9 bases. The CDR3 length is 14 residues. V was pared by 5 bases and J by 5 bases, with 6 bases of the junction left unmatched. The germline V gene has CDR1 ENHRY and CDR2 SYGVKD. CDR3: CAISRDRASTEAFF. The DNA for the CDR3 is TGTGCCATCAGTCGGGACAGGGCGAGTACTGAAGCTTTCTTT.

The rearrangement joins TRBV4-1 to TRBJ1-4; TRBD1 might be the D (5 bases). The V gene's germline CDR1 is MGHRA and CDR2 YSYEKL. V was shortened by 3 bases and J by 1 base, with 18 bases between the two germline ends. The CDR3 length is 18 residues. The CDR3 here is CASSHRPGSGQTNEKLFF. In nucleotides, the CDR3 is TGCGCCAGCAGCCACCGGCCTGGTTCAGGGCAAACTAATGAAAAACTGTTTTTT.

This clone has only a few counts. This rearrangement joins TRBV7-3 to TRBJ2-2; TRBD2 agrees at 9 bases. The CDR3 covers 15 residues. Looked up from germline, CDR1 is SGHTA and CDR2 is FQGTGA. The V segment lost 5 bases and the J segment 6 bases; nucleotides outside the gene matches: 7. The CDR3: CASSRSGRGAGELFF. The CDR3, as DNA: TGTGCCAGCAGCCGTAGCGGGAGAGGGGCCGGGGAGCTGTTTTTT.

The V call is TRBV5-1, the J call TRBJ1-1; D unclear. Trimming removed 4 bases at V and 4 bases at J, with 11 bases between. This CDR3 has 13 amino acids. Germline CDR1 SGHRS, CDR2 YFSETQ. The CDR3 sequence: CASSRDSGTEAFF. As DNA, the CDR3 is TGCGCCAGCAGCCGGGATAGCGGCACTGAAGCTTTCTTT.

The chain has TRBV24-1 and TRBJ1-1, with D hard to call. There are 16 residues in the CDR3. From germline, CDR1 is KGHDR and CDR2 SFDVKD. With 10 bases removed from V and 0 bases from J, the gap between germline ends came to 20 bases. The CDR3 coding sequence is TGTGCCACTCTCGTCCGAGCATTTTCGGTGAACACTGAAGCTTTCTTT. As protein: CATLVRAFSVNTEAFF.

This chain connects TRBV6-5 to TRBJ1-1, with D possibly being TRBD1 (6 bases). CDR3 length: 14 amino acids. Germline V gene data show CDR1 as MNHEY and CDR2 as SVGAGI. V lost 4 bases and J 7 bases, leaving 16 bases between the germline ends. CDR3 in DNA: TGTGCCAGCAGTTTAAACAGGGAGGGGGGTGAAGCTTTCTTT. Amino acids: CASSLNREGGEAFF.

V usage is TRBV27 and J usage is TRBJ1-3; 7 nucleotides match TRBD1. The CDR3 totals 13 residues. From germline, CDR1 is MNHEY and CDR2 SMNVEV (reference sequence). The junction had 9 bases not matched to a gene; V was cut back by 9 bases and J by 7 bases. CDR3 in amino acids: CASSTGLGNTIYF. CDR3 in DNA: TGTGCCAGTTCGACAGGGTTGGGCAACACCATATATTTT.

The chain recombines TRBV6-1 with TRBJ1-2; D is ambiguous. This CDR3 spans 13 amino acids. The germline V gene has CDR1 MNHNS and CDR2 SASEGT. With 3 bases removed from V and 0 bases from J, the gap between germline ends came to 5 bases. CDR3 in amino acids: CASSERANYGYTF. DNA for the CDR3: TGTGCCAGCAGTGAGAGGGCTAACTATGGCTACACCTTC.

The chain links TRBV9 to TRBJ1-2; TRBD1 might be the D (6 bases). The germline gives CDR1 SGDLS, CDR2 YYNGEE. Trimming shortened V by 0 bases and J by 8 bases, and 8 bases separated the two germline ends. The length of the CDR3 is 12 residues. The CDR3 loop reads CASSVATGGYTF. CDR3 sequence (DNA): TGTGCCAGCAGCGTAGCAACAGGGGGCTACACCTTC.

The sample holds a few counts of this clone. The chain recombines TRBV4-1 with TRBJ2-7; 10 nucleotides line up with TRBD1. The ends lost 0 bases at V and 6 bases at J; junction bases unmatched: 11. Looked up from germline, CDR1 is MGHRA and CDR2 is YSYEKL. The CDR3 has 17 residues. The CDR3 loop is CASSQEVSRGQGLEQYF. CDR3 in DNA: TGCGCCAGCAGCCAAGAAGTTTCTCGGGGACAGGGGCTCGAGCAGTACTTC.

This chain links TRBV7-8 with TRBJ2-7, with 7 positions matching TRBD1. The germline V gene encodes CDR1 SGHVS and CDR2 FQNEAQ. The CDR3 spans 13 residues. With 2 bases clipped from V and 5 bases from J, the junction kept 3 bases outside the gene matches. CDR3 region: CASSLSQGNEQYF. CDR3 DNA sequence: TGTGCCAGCAGCTTATCACAGGGGAACGAGCAGTACTTC.

J is TRBJ2-3 and V is TRBV14; D perhaps matches TRBD2 (6 bases). Deletions cut 6 bases from V and 3 bases from J, with 16 bases between. The CDR3 loop spans 15 amino acids. Germline assignment: CDR1 SGHDN and CDR2 FVKESK. CDR3 DNA: TGTGCCAGCAGTCCCCGCGGGAAACATACAGATACGCAGTATTTT. This codes for CASSPRGKHTDTQYF.

CDR3 amino acids: CASSPGQGLQETQYF. The CDR3, as DNA: TGTGCCAGCTCACCAGGACAGGGGCTACAAGAGACCCAGTACTTC. The chain carries TRBV18 and TRBJ2-5; 9 nucleotides agree with TRBD1. Unmatched junction bases numbered 3, after V lost 2 bases and J lost 2 bases. From germline, CDR1 is KGHSH and CDR2 LQKENI. CDR3 length: 15 amino acids.

V and J are TRBV5-1 and TRBJ1-1; tentative D call: TRBD1 (5 bases). V was clipped by 3 bases and J by 1 base, with 13 bases between them. This CDR3 has 15 residues. From germline, CDR1 is SGHRS and CDR2 YFSETQ. The DNA for the CDR3 is TGCGCCAGCAGCTCCTCCGGGACTGGGAACACTGAAGCTTTCTTT. The encoded protein is CASSSSGTGNTEAFF. The full variable domain, completed using reference TRBV5-1 and TRBJ1-1, is KAGVTQTPRYLIKTRGQQVTLSCSPISGHRSVSWYQQTPGQGLQFLFEYFSETQRNKGNFPGRFSGRQFSNSRSEMNVSTLELGDSALYLCASSSSGTGNTEAFFGQGTRLTVV.